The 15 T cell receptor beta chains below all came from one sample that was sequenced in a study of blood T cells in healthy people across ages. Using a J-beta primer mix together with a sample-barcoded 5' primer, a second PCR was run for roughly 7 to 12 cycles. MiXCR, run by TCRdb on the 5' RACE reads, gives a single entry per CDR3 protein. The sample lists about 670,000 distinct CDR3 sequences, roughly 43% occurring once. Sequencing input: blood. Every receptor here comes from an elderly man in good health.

The CDR3 reads CASSHQPGQGLYEQYF. The CDR3 DNA reads TGCGCCAGCAGCCACCAACCGGGACAGGGGCTTTACGAGCAGTACTTC. The V and J genes are TRBV4-3 and TRBJ2-7; 10 bases are shared with TRBD1. Unmatched junction bases numbered 9, after V lost 3 bases and J lost 4 bases. The CDR3 length is 16 residues. The germline CDR1 and CDR2 sequences are LGHNA and YSLEER.

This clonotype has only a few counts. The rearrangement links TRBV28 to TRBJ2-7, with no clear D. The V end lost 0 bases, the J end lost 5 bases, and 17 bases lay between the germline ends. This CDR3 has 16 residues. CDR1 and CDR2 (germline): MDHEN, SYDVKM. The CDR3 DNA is TGTGCCAGCAGTTTATGGTATTCTTCCGAGGTCAACGAGCAGTACTTC. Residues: CASSLWYSSEVNEQYF.

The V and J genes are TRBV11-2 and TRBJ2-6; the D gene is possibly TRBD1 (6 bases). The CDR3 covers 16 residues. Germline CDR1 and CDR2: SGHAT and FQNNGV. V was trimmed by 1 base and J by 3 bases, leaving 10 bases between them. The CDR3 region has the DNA TGTGCCAGCAGCTTAGCAGGGGCTGGTGGGGCCAACGTCCTGACTTTC. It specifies CASSLAGAGGANVLTF. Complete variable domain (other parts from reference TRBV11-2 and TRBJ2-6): EAGVAQSPRYKIIEKRQSVAFWCNPISGHATLYWYQQILGQGPKLLIQFQNNGVVDDSQLPKDRFSAERLKGVDSTLKIQPAKLEDSAVYLCASSLAGAGGANVLTFGAGSRLTVL.

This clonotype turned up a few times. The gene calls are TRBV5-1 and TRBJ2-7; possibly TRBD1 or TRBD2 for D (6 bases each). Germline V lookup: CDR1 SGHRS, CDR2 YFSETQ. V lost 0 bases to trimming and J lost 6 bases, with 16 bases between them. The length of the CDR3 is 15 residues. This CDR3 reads CASSLVGGLYGEQYF. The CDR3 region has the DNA TGCGCCAGCAGCTTGGTGGGGGGCCTCTACGGCGAGCAGTACTTC.

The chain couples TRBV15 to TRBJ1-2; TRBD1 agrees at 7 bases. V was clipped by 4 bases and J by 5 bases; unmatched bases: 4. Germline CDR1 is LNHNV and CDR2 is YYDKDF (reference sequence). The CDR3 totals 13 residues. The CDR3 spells CATSTDREYGYTF. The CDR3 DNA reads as TGTGCCACCAGCACCGACAGGGAATATGGCTACACCTTC.

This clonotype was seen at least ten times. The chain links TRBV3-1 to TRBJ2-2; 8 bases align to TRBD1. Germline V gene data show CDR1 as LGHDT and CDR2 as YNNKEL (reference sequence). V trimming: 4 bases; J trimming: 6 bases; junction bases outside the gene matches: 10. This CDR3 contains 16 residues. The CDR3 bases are TGTGCCAGCAGCCCTAGGACAGGGTCATCTCCCGGGGAGCTGTTTTTT. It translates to CASSPRTGSSPGELFF.

The CDR3 region has the DNA TGCAGCGCTGCCACCACATACAATGAGCAGTACTTC. Translated: CSAATTYNEQYF. This chain connects TRBV29-1 to TRBJ2-1; D remains ambiguous. The J call is in doubt because the DNA end fits TRBJ2-7 better. Per germline, CDR1 SQVTM and CDR2 ANQGSEA. The CDR3 is 12 amino acids.

The chain's CDR3 is CASSAGLQLEALFF. The CDR3 DNA is TGTGCCAGCAGCGCGGGACTGCAGCTCGAGGCGCTGTTTTTT. The chain joins TRBV9 to TRBJ2-2; perhaps TRBD2 as D (6 bases). V lost 3 bases and J 13 bases, leaving 19 bases between the germline ends. The CDR3 length is 14 residues. Germline CDR1 SGDLS, CDR2 YYNGEE.

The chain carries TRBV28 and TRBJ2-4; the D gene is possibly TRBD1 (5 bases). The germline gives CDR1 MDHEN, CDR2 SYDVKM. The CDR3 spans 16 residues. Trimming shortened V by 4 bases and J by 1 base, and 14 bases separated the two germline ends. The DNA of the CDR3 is TGTGCCAGCAGTTCCACAGGAATTGTGGCCAAAAACATTCAGTACTTC. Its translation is CASSSTGIVAKNIQYF.

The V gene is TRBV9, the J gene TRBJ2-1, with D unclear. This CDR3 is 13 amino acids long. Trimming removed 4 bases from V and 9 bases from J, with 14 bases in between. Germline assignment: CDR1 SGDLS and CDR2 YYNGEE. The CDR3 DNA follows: TGTGCCAGCAGCCGTACGGGCCTGTCTGAGCAGTTCTTC. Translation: CASSRTGLSEQFF. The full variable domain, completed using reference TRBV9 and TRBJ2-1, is DSGVTQTPKHLITATGQRVTLRCSPRSGDLSVYWYQQSLDQGLQFLIQYYNGEERAKGNILERFSAQQFPDLHSELNLSSLELGDSALYFCASSRTGLSEQFFGPGTRLTVL.

The chain's CDR3 is CASSPGNRAAYGYTF. The CDR3 nucleotides are TGTGCCAGCTCACCAGGGAATCGGGCAGCCTATGGCTACACCTTC. This chain uses TRBV18 with TRBJ1-2, with D unresolved. Per germline, CDR1 KGHSH and CDR2 LQKENI. The CDR3 extends over 15 amino acids. V lost 2 bases and J lost 4, with 14 bases in between.

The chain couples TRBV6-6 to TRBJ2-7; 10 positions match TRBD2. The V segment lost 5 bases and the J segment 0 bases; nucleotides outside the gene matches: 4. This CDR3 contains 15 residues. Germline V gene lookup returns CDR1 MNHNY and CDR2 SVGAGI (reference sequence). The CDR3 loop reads CASSTSGKSSYEQYF. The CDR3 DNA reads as TGTGCCAGCAGTACTAGCGGGAAGAGCTCCTACGAGCAGTACTTC.

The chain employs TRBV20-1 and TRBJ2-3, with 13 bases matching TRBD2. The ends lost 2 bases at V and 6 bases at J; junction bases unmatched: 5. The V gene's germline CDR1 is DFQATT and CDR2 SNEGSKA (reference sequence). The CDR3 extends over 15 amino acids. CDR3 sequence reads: CSARRTSGGHDTQYF. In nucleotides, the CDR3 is TGCAGTGCTAGACGGACTAGCGGGGGCCACGATACGCAGTATTTT.

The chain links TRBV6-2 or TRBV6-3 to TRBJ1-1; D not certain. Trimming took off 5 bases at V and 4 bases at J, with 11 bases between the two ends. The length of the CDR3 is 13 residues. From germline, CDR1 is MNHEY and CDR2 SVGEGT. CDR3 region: CASSINPGTEAFF. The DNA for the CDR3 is TGTGCCAGCAGTATAAACCCAGGCACTGAAGCTTTCTTT.

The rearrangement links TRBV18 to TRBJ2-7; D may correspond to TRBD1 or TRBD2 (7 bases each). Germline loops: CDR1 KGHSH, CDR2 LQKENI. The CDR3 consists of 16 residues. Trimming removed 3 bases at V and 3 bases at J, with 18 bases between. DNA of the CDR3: TGTGCCAGCTCACCCAACGGGGGGACAGTCATCTACGAGCAGTACTTC. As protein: CASSPNGGTVIYEQYF.